These 3 T cell receptor beta chains share one sample of origin, sequenced in a study of T cell changes during pregnancy in multiple sclerosis. Measured with immunoSEQ multiplex PCR; TCRdb has only the in-frame clones, and not every one. This table holds more than 65,000 clones, just over 90% found once. The sample here was peripheral blood, taken in the first trimester of pregnancy. The receptors were gathered from a female donor with multiple sclerosis, enrolled in a pregnancy study.

This clone was detected once. This chain uses TRBV9 with TRBJ2-5; 7 bases fit TRBD1. With V trimmed by 4 bases and J by 5 bases, 11 bases remained unmatched. Germline CDR1 SGDLS, CDR2 YYNGEE. The CDR3 has 15 amino acids. The CDR3 nucleotides are TGTGCCAGCAGCCCTCCGGGGACAGTCCGTGAGACCCAGTACTTC. It encodes CASSPPGTVRETQYF.

The chain couples TRBV6-1 to TRBJ1-1, with 9 bases identical to TRBD1. V dropped 7 bases and J dropped 3; count of bases not matched to a gene: 9. CDR1 is MNHNS and CDR2 is SASEGT in the germline V gene. There are 15 residues in the CDR3. CDR3 in amino acids: CASIQPGQGYTEAFF. CDR3 bases: TGTGCCAGCATTCAACCGGGACAGGGATACACTGAAGCTTTCTTT.

The chain uses TRBV2 and TRBJ2-5; 11 bases fit TRBD2. Germline CDR1 and CDR2: SNHLY and FYNNEI. The CDR3 spans 16 residues. Germline trimming cut 6 bases from V and 5 bases from J; bases unmatched to any gene: 11. The CDR3 DNA reads TGTGCCAGCAGCAGAAGACTAGCGGGGTACCGGGAGACCCAGTACTTC. This gives the protein CASSRRLAGYRETQYF.